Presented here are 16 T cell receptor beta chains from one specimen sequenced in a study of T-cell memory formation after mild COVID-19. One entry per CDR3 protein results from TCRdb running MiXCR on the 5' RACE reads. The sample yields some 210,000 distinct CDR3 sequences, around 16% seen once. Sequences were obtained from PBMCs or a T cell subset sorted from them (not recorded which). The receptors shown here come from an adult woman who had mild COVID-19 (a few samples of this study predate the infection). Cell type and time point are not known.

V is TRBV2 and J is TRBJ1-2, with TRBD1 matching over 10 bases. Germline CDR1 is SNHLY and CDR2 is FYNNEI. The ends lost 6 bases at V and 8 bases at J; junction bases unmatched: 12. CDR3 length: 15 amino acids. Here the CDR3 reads CASRNSGTGALGYTF. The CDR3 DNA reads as TGTGCCAGCAGAAACTCCGGGACAGGGGCTCTCGGCTACACCTTC.

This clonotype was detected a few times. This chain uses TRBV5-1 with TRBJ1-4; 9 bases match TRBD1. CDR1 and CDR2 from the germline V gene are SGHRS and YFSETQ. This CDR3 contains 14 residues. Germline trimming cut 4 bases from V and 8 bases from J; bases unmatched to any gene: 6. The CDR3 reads CASSAGQGGEKLFF. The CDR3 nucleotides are TGCGCCAGCAGCGCGGGACAGGGTGGGGAAAAACTGTTTTTT. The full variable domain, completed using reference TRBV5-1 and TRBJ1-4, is KAGVTQTPRYLIKTRGQQVTLSCSPISGHRSVSWYQQTPGQGLQFLFEYFSETQRNKGNFPGRFSGRQFSNSRSEMNVSTLELGDSALYLCASSAGQGGEKLFFGSGTQLSVL.

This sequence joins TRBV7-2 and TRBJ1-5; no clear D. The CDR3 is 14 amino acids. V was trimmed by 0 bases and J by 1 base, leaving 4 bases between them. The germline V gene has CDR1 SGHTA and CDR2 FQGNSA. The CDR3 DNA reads TGTGCCAGCAGCTTAGCTTGGAGCAATCAGCCCCAGCATTTT. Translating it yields CASSLAWSNQPQHF.

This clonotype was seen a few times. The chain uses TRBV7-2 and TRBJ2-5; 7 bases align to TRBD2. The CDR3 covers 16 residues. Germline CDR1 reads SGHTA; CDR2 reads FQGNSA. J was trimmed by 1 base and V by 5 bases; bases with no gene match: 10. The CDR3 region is CASSTRGGGTQETQYF. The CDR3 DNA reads TGTGCCAGCAGCACCCGGGGCGGGGGAACCCAAGAGACCCAGTACTTC.

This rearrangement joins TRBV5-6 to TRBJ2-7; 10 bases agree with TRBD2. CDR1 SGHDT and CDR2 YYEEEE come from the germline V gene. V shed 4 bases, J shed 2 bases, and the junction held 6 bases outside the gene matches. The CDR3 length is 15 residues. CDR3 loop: CASSAGLAPAYEQYF. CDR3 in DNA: TGTGCCAGCAGCGCGGGACTAGCGCCCGCCTACGAGCAGTACTTC.

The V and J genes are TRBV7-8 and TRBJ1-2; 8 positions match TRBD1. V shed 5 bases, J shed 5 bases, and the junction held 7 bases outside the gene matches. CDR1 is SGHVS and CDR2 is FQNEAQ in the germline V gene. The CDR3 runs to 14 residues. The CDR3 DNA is TGTGCCAGCAGCCGAGGGACAGGCACTTATGGCTACACCTTC. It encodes CASSRGTGTYGYTF.

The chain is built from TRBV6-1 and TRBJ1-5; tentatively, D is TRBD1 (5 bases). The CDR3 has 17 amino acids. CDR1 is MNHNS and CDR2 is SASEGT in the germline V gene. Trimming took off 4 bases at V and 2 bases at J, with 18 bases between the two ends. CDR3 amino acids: CASSVTVGLVGNQPQHF. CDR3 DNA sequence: TGTGCCAGCAGTGTGACAGTCGGATTAGTCGGCAATCAGCCCCAGCATTTT.

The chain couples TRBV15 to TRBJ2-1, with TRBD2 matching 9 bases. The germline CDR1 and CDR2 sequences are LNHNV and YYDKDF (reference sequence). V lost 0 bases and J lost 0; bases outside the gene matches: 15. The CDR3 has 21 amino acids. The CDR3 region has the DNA TGTGCCACCAGCAGAGATTCCGCTAGCGGGAACAGACCCAGCTCCTACAATGAGCAGTTCTTC. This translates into CATSRDSASGNRPSSYNEQFF.

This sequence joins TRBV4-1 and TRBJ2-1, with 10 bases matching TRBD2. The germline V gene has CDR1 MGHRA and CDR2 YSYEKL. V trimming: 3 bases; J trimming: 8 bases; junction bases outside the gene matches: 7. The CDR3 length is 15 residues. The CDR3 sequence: CASSHASGRDDEQFF. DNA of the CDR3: TGCGCCAGCAGCCACGCGAGCGGGAGGGACGATGAGCAGTTCTTC.

In nucleotides, the CDR3 is TGCGCCAGCAGCCGGACAGGGGCTCCCCGCAGTAATGAAAAACTGTTTTTT. Translated: CASSRTGAPRSNEKLFF. The chain combines TRBV4-3 with TRBJ1-4; 9 bases fit TRBD1. The length of the CDR3 is 17 residues. The V gene end was trimmed by 4 bases and the J gene end by 4 bases; junction bases not matched to a gene: 10. The germline V gene encodes CDR1 LGHNA and CDR2 YSLEER.

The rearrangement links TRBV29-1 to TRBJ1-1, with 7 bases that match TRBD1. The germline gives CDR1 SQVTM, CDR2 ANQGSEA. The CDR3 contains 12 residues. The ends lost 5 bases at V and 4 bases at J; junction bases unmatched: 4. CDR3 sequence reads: CSVQGDFTEAFF. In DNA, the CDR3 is TGCAGCGTTCAGGGGGACTTCACTGAAGCTTTCTTT.

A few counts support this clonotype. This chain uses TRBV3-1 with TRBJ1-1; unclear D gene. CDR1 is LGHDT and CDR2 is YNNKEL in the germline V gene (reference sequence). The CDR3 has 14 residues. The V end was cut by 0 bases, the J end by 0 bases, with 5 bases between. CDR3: CASSQDGLNTEAFF. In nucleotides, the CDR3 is TGTGCCAGCAGCCAAGACGGCCTGAACACTGAAGCTTTCTTT.

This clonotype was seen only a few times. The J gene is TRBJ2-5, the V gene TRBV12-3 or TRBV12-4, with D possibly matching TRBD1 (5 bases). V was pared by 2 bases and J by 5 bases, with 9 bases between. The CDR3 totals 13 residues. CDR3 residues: CASSLLRVETQYF. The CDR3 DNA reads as TGTGCCAGCAGTTTACTCAGGGTGGAGACCCAGTACTTC.

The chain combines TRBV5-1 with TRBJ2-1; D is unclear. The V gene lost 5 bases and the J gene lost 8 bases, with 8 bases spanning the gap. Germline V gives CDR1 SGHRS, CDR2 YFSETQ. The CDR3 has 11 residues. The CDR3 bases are TGCGCCAGCAGTGGTTCGTATGAGCAGTTCTTC. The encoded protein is CASSGSYEQFF. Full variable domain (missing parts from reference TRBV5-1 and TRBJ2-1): KAGVTQTPRYLIKTRGQQVTLSCSPISGHRSVSWYQQTPGQGLQFLFEYFSETQRNKGNFPGRFSGRQFSNSRSEMNVSTLELGDSALYLCASSGSYEQFFGPGTRLTVL.

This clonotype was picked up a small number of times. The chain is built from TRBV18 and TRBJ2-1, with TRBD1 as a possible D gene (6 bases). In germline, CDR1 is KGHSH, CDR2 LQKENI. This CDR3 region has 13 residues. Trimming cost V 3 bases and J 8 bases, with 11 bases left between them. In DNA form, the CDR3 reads TGTGCCAGCTCACCCTACAGGGCGGATGAGCAGTTCTTC. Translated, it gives CASSPYRADEQFF.

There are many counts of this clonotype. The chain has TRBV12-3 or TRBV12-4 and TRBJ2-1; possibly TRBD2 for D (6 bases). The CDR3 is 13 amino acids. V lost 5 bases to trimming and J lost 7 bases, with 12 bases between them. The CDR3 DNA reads TGTGCCAGCAGTCCCGTTCTAGCGAATGAGCAGTTCTTC. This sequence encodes CASSPVLANEQFF.